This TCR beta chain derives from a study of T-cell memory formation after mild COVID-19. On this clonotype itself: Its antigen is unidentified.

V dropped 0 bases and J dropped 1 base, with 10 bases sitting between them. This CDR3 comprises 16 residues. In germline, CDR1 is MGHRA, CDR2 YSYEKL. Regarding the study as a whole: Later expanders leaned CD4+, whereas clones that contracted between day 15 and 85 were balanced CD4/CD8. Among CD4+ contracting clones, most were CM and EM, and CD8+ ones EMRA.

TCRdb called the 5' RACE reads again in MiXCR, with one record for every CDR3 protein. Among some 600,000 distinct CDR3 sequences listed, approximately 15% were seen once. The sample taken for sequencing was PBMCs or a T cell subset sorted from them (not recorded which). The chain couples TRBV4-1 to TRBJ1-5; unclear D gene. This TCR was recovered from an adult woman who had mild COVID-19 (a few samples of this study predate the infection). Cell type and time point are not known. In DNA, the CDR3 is TGCGCCAGCAGCCAAGACAGGATAGGAAGCAATCAGCCCCAGCATTTT. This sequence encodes CASSQDRIGSNQPQHF.